Following are 30 T cell receptor beta chains from one sample sequenced in a study of glioma-infiltrating T cells. Using RNA template, CDR3s of TCR alpha and beta were amplified with iRepertoire arm-PCR. TCRdb called the multiplex PCR reads again in MiXCR, with one record for every CDR3 protein. Of around 350,000 distinct CDR3 sequences listed, roughly two fifths are singletons. Material: glioma tissue, nonneoplastic brain tissue, or PBMCs (not recorded which). The receptors come from a human donor with low-grade glioma or glioblastoma, undergoing nonglioma brain surgery, or in good health (not recorded which).

This chain connects TRBV24-1 to TRBJ2-3; 8 nucleotides align to TRBD1. From germline, CDR1 is KGHDR and CDR2 SFDVKD. The CDR3 is made up of 15 amino acids. V lost 4 bases to trimming and J lost 4 bases; unmatched junction nucleotides: 6. The CDR3 nucleotides are TGTGCCACCAGTGACCGTGGACAGGGCGCAGATACGCAGTATTTT. As protein: CATSDRGQGADTQYF.

This clonotype appeared many times. The CDR3 bases are TGCAGTGCTAGAGATTTACTAGCGTGGGAGCAGTACTTC. Translation gives CSARDLLAWEQYF. The rearrangement uses TRBV20-1 and TRBJ2-7, with 7 bases identical to TRBD2. Germline trimming cut 0 bases from V and 7 bases from J; bases unmatched to any gene: 6. The CDR3 has 13 amino acids. Per the germline V gene, CDR1 is DFQATT and CDR2 is SNEGSKA (reference sequence).

The DNA for the CDR3 is TGTGCCACGGGGACTAGCGGGACCCACCGACGGTCCTACAATGAGCAGTTCTTC. Translation gives CATGTSGTHRRSYNEQFF. V and J are TRBV24-1 and TRBJ2-1; 13 nucleotides line up with TRBD2. Losses at the gene ends were 10 bases for V and 1 base for J; bases not matched to a gene: 12. Germline-derived CDR1 and CDR2 are KGHDR and SFDVKD. The length of the CDR3 is 18 residues.

This clonotype has more than one count but fewer than ten. J is TRBJ2-1 and V is TRBV5-1; D perhaps matches TRBD2 (6 bases). Germline V lookup: CDR1 SGHRS, CDR2 YFSETQ. There are 12 residues in the CDR3. V was trimmed by 3 bases and J by 16 bases, leaving 17 bases between them. The CDR3 sequence is CASSSSGGRCFF. The CDR3 DNA is TGCGCCAGCAGCTCGTCTGGGGGGAGGTGCTTCTTC.

The chain combines TRBV5-4 with TRBJ1-2; tentatively, D is TRBD1 (6 bases). From germline, CDR1 is SGHNT and CDR2 YYREEE (reference sequence). The ends were cut back, 0 bases at V and 9 bases at J, with 9 bases in the middle. This CDR3 has 12 residues. The CDR3 nucleotides read TGTGCCAGCAGCTTGGGGACAGCCCGCTACACCTTC. Translating gives CASSLGTARYTF.

The sample holds many counts of this clonotype. The chain has TRBV20-1 and TRBJ2-7; 7 positions match TRBD2. The CDR3 spans 13 residues. Trimming cost V 0 bases and J 7 bases; bases outside gene matches: 6. Germline assignment: CDR1 DFQATT and CDR2 SNEGSKA (reference sequence). CDR3 amino acids: CSAREWGEGEQYF. The CDR3 DNA is TGCAGTGCTAGAGAATGGGGGGAGGGGGAGCAGTACTTC.

Worth noting for this clonotype: One base away lies a much larger clone, so this may be a sequencing read error. V is TRBV28 and J is TRBJ2-1; no definite D call. V gave up 4 bases and J gave up 0 bases, with 10 bases separating them. The length of the CDR3 is 15 residues. Germline V CDR1 and CDR2: MDHEN, SYDVKM. CDR3 sequence: CASSSLRPSYNEQFF. For the CDR3, the DNA is TGTGCCAGCAGTTCCCTGCGACCCTCCTACAATGAGCAGTTCTTC. Full variable domain (remainder filled in from reference TRBV28 and TRBJ2-1): DVKVTQSSRYLVKRTGEKVFLECVQDMDHENMFWYRQDPGLGLRLIYFSYDVKMKEKGDIPEGYSVSREKKERFSLILESASTNQTSMYLCASSSLRPSYNEQFFGPGTRLTVL.

There are a few counts of this clonotype. The V call is TRBV14, the J call TRBJ2-1; no definite D call. V lost 4 bases and J 4 bases, leaving 8 bases between the germline ends. Germline CDR1 and CDR2: SGHDN and FVKESK. The CDR3 sequence is 13 residues long. The CDR3 protein is CASSLRLYNEQFF. The CDR3 DNA is TGTGCCAGCAGCCTCCGACTGTACAATGAGCAGTTCTTC.

The CDR3 DNA reads TGTGCCAGCAGTGATGCGCCCCGGGACGGAGGAAGGGAAAAACTGTTTTTT. Protein: CASSDAPRDGGREKLFF. The rearrangement joins TRBV6-1 to TRBJ1-4; a weak D match, TRBD1 (5 bases). V lost 3 bases and J lost 8, with 22 bases in between. CDR3 size: 17 residues. Germline CDR1 MNHNS, CDR2 SASEGT.

This clonotype was observed a few times. CDR3 in amino acids: CASRSTSATDTQYF. In nucleotides, the CDR3 is TGTGCCAGCAGGTCGACTAGCGCAACAGATACGCAGTATTTT. V gene TRBV7-2 combines with J gene TRBJ2-3; 8 bases fit TRBD2. The germline V gene has CDR1 SGHTA and CDR2 FQGNSA. The CDR3 extends over 14 amino acids. The V and J ends lost 6 bases and 3 bases, in that order; junction bases with no gene match: 5. Based on the CDR3 plus reference TRBV7-2 and TRBJ2-3, the full variable domain is GAGVSQSPSNKVTEKGKDVELRCDPISGHTALYWYRQSLGQGLEFLIYFQGNSAPDKSGLPSDRFSAERTGGSVSTLTIQRTQQEDSAVYLCASRSTSATDTQYFGPGTRLTVL.

This clonotype was found many times. The chain joins TRBV3-1 to TRBJ2-1; D unresolved. With 1 base removed from V and 6 bases from J, the gap between germline ends came to 4 bases. This CDR3 has 12 residues. The V gene's germline CDR1 is LGHDT and CDR2 YNNKEL (reference sequence). The CDR3 DNA sequence: TGTGCCAGCAGCCAAGTCGGCAATGAGCAGTTCTTC. Residues: CASSQVGNEQFF.

As to this clonotype: One junction end disagrees with the germline gene, perhaps due to a read error. The chain is built from TRBV27 and TRBJ2-1, with D possibly TRBD1 on 7 matching bases. There are 13 residues in the CDR3. Looked up from germline, CDR1 is MNHEY and CDR2 is SMNVEV (reference sequence). The CDR3 is CAGRFFGGGEQFF. DNA for the CDR3: TGTGCCGGCAGATTCTTCGGAGGGGGCGAGCAGTTCTTC.

This clonotype was observed at least ten times. The chain is built from TRBV27 and TRBJ2-7; 8 bases map to TRBD2. The CDR3 length is 14 residues. Germline CDR1 reads MNHEY; CDR2 reads SMNVEV (reference sequence). V lost 3 bases, J lost 4 bases, and 5 bases stayed unmatched. The CDR3 here is CASSFGGEGYEQYF. CDR3 DNA: TGTGCCAGCAGTTTCGGGGGGGAAGGGTACGAGCAGTACTTC.

With regard to this clonotype: Germline is not matched at one junction end, which may reflect a read error. V gene TRBV7-2 combines with J gene TRBJ2-4; 12 nucleotides align to TRBD1. The CDR3 length is 12 residues. In germline, CDR1 is SGHTA, CDR2 FQGNSA. The CDR3 nucleotides read TGTGCCAGCAGCGCGGGACAGGGGGCCATTGACTTC. Translated, it gives CASSAGQGAIDF.

V and J are TRBV4-1 and TRBJ2-6; no clear D gene. V was trimmed by 0 bases and J by 6 bases, leaving 9 bases between them. The CDR3 is made up of 15 amino acids. In germline, CDR1 is MGHRA, CDR2 YSYEKL. This CDR3 reads CASSQDVWEANVLTF. CDR3 bases: TGCGCCAGCAGCCAAGATGTGTGGGAGGCCAACGTCCTGACTTTC.

The sample holds one count of this clonotype. The V call is TRBV6-2 or TRBV6-3, the J call TRBJ2-7; 9 bases are shared with TRBD2. Germline values: CDR1 MNHEY, CDR2 SVGEGT. The CDR3 is 18 residues long. The V segment lost 0 bases and the J segment 2 bases; nucleotides outside the gene matches: 11. The CDR3 sequence: CASSYSRVGASGTYEQYF. Here the CDR3 DNA reads TGTGCCAGCAGTTACTCCCGCGTAGGGGCTAGCGGGACCTACGAGCAGTACTTC.

This chain links TRBV28 with TRBJ1-2; 9 nucleotides line up with TRBD1. The trim removed 3 bases at V and 2 bases at J, leaving 7 bases unmatched. The germline V gene has CDR1 MDHEN and CDR2 SYDVKM. CDR3 size: 16 residues. In DNA, the CDR3 is TGTGCCAGCAGTTTGGGTCTTGGACAGGGGAACTATGGCTACACCTTC. Amino acid sequence: CASSLGLGQGNYGYTF.

The chain couples TRBV12-3 or TRBV12-4 to TRBJ2-1, with no clear D. V was pared by 3 bases and J by 7 bases, with 16 bases between. The CDR3 runs to 15 residues. In nucleotides, the CDR3 is TGTGCCAGCAGTTTCCCCAAAGGGTTGGGTAATGAGCAGTTCTTC. It encodes CASSFPKGLGNEQFF.

As for this clonotype: This may stem from a read error, because a much larger clone lies one nucleotide away. V usage is TRBV27 and J usage is TRBJ2-7; 8 nucleotides line up with TRBD2. The CDR3 has 13 residues. The germline V gene has CDR1 MNHEY and CDR2 SMNVEV (reference sequence). Here the CDR3 reads CASMPIAGNEQHF. In nucleotides, the CDR3 is TGTGCCAGCATGCCCATAGCGGGGAACGAGCAGCACTTC.

The chain employs TRBV3-1 and TRBJ2-1, with TRBD2 matching over 9 bases. This CDR3 comprises 16 residues. CDR1 is LGHDT and CDR2 is YNNKEL in the germline V gene (reference sequence). V lost 0 bases, J lost 4 bases, and 4 bases stayed unmatched. The CDR3 DNA is TGTGCCAGCAGCCAAGATCGGACTAGCGTATACAATGAGCAGTTCTTC. Protein sequence: CASSQDRTSVYNEQFF.

The CDR3, as DNA: TGTGCCAGCAGCTTGGACAGTGGGCGCTACGAGCAGTACTTC. Amino acids: CASSLDSGRYEQYF. The gene calls are TRBV7-2 and TRBJ2-7; D may be TRBD1 (6 bases). Germline lookup yields CDR1 SGHTA and CDR2 FQGNSA. Deletions cut 3 bases from V and 3 bases from J, with 12 bases between. The CDR3 has 14 residues.

The V and J genes are TRBV20-1 and TRBJ2-1; 7 bases fit TRBD1. CDR1 is DFQATT and CDR2 is SNEGSKA in the germline V gene (reference sequence). The CDR3 spans 14 residues. J lost 9 bases, V lost 5 bases, and 13 bases had no gene match. The chain's CDR3 is CSAAAGGRLGEQFF. The DNA for the CDR3 is TGCAGTGCTGCCGCAGGGGGTAGACTCGGTGAGCAGTTCTTC.

The chain uses TRBV7-9 and TRBJ1-1, with D tentatively TRBD1 (5 bases). Germline V lookup: CDR1 SEHNR, CDR2 FQNEAQ (reference sequence). The CDR3 consists of 12 residues. The V end lost 7 bases, the J end lost 6 bases, and 12 bases lay between the germline ends. In DNA, the CDR3 is TGTGCCAGCACACTCTGGGGCTCTGAAGCTTTCTTT. Encoded protein: CASTLWGSEAFF.

The CDR3 sequence is CSARPNLAKNIQYF. DNA of the CDR3: TGCAGTGCTAGACCAAATCTAGCCAAAAACATTCAGTACTTC. The chain is built from TRBV20-1 and TRBJ2-4; no clear D. Germline V CDR1 and CDR2: DFQATT, SNEGSKA (reference sequence). The CDR3 is 14 amino acids. V gave up 2 bases and J gave up 0 bases, with 8 bases separating them.

The J gene is TRBJ2-3, the V gene TRBV28, with D hard to call. CDR3 length equals 11 residues. Germline V gene data show CDR1 as MDHEN and CDR2 as SYDVKM. V was cut by 7 bases and J by 6 bases, with 8 bases left in between. CDR3 sequence: CASTTDDTQYF. The CDR3, as DNA: TGTGCCAGCACAACAGACGATACGCAGTATTTT.

This clonotype was seen more than once but under ten times. This chain links TRBV4-3 with TRBJ2-3; 9 bases agree with TRBD1. Losses at the gene ends were 0 bases for V and 3 bases for J; bases not matched to a gene: 7. The CDR3 totals 17 residues. CDR1 is LGHNA, CDR2 YSLEER, per germline. The CDR3 DNA reads as TGCGCCAGCAGCCAAGAACCCGGGACAGGGAATACAGATACGCAGTATTTT. Its protein product is CASSQEPGTGNTDTQYF.

This clonotype occurred many times. The chain uses TRBV20-1 and TRBJ2-1, with D perhaps TRBD2 (5 bases). The germline V gene encodes CDR1 DFQATT and CDR2 SNEGSKA (reference sequence). The CDR3 totals 13 residues. The V and J ends lost 0 bases and 7 bases respectively, with 10 bases between them. Here the CDR3 reads CSARDPQRNEQFF. CDR3 nucleotide sequence: TGCAGTGCTAGAGATCCCCAGCGGAATGAGCAGTTCTTC.

A word on this clonotype: It may be a read error: a sequence one base away is much more abundant. The chain joins TRBV18 to TRBJ2-1; D gene uncertain. The CDR3 length is 15 residues. CDR1 and CDR2 (germline): KGHSH, LQKENI. The CDR3 is CASSPRLPELNEQSF. The CDR3 nucleotides read TGTGCCAGCTCACCCCGACTCCCGGAACTCAATGAGCAGTCCTTC.

V gene TRBV20-1 combines with J gene TRBJ2-3, with 8 bases aligning to TRBD2. V shed 6 bases, J shed 2 bases, and the junction held 7 bases outside the gene matches. This CDR3 contains 14 residues. From germline, CDR1 is DFQATT and CDR2 SNEGSKA (reference sequence). DNA of the CDR3: TGCAGTGCCCCCCTAGCGGGTTTCACAGATACGCAGTATTTT. It specifies CSAPLAGFTDTQYF.

V gene TRBV14 combines with J gene TRBJ1-1, with 7 positions matching TRBD1. V trimming: 4 bases; J trimming: 9 bases; junction bases outside the gene matches: 17. This CDR3 is built from 16 residues. Germline lookup yields CDR1 SGHDN and CDR2 FVKESK. CDR3 bases: TGTGCCAGCAGCCTTACCCGGAGACAGGGCTTGCGCAAAGCTTTCTTT. Translating it yields CASSLTRRQGLRKAFF.